The 13 T cell receptor beta chains presented below share a single source sample, sequenced in a study of cytomegalovirus exposure and HLA in healthy donors. The PCR employed 60 Vbeta primers together with 13 Jbeta primers. TCRdb keeps only in-frame clones here, not all; method: immunoSEQ multiplex PCR. The table records about 200,000 clones, 65% to 80% of them present only once. The sample consisted of PBMCs. The receptors were sampled from a man aged 45-65 years in good health and CMV-seronegative.

V usage is TRBV5-1 and J usage is TRBJ2-1; 11 bases match TRBD1. From germline, CDR1 is SGHRS and CDR2 YFSETQ. The CDR3 totals 14 residues. After removal of 3 bases from V and 10 bases from J, the junction contained 6 bases not matched to a gene. As DNA, the CDR3 is TGCGCCAGCAGCTGGGGACAGGGGGTAAGAGAGCAGTTCTTC. This codes for CASSWGQGVREQFF.

The chain uses TRBV7-3 and TRBJ1-1, with D unresolved. The CDR3 spans 15 residues. The V end lost 1 base, the J end lost 2 bases, and 11 bases lay between the germline ends. The germline CDR1 and CDR2 sequences are SGHTA and FQGTGA. CDR3 DNA: TGTGCCAGCAGCTTAATCGTCGGAGCAAACACTGAAGCTTTCTTT. Translating gives CASSLIVGANTEAFF.

The V and J genes are TRBV28 and TRBJ2-2; 7 bases fit TRBD1. Germline V gene lookup returns CDR1 MDHEN and CDR2 SYDVKM. V lost 10 bases and J lost 2; bases outside the gene matches: 16. The CDR3 spans 17 residues. This CDR3 reads CATERRKGALNTGELFF. The DNA for the CDR3 is TGTGCCACCGAAAGGAGAAAGGGGGCCCTTAACACCGGGGAGCTGTTTTTT.

For this clone: One end of the junction varies from germline; a read error may be responsible. The chain recombines TRBV5-8 with TRBJ2-1; 9 bases are shared with TRBD2. Germline CDR1 reads SGHTS; CDR2 reads YDEGEE. The CDR3 runs to 17 residues. The chain's CDR3 is CASTLASGIFSYNEQFF. Here the CDR3 DNA reads TGTGCCAGCACCTTGGCTAGCGGGATCTTCTCCTACAATGAGCAGTTCTTC.

The chain has TRBV18 and TRBJ1-6, with D possibly being TRBD1 (5 bases). This CDR3 is built from 14 residues. V lost 2 bases and J lost 5, with 7 bases in between. Germline CDR1 reads KGHSH; CDR2 reads LQKENI. This CDR3 is CASSPDSDNSPLHF. The CDR3 nucleotides are TGTGCCAGCTCACCAGACAGCGATAATTCACCCCTCCACTTT. The full variable domain, completed using reference TRBV18 and TRBJ1-6, is NAGVMQNPRHLVRRRGQEARLRCSPMKGHSHVYWYRQLPEEGLKFMVYLQKENIIDESGMPKERFSAEFPKEGPSILRIQQVVRGDSAAYFCASSPDSDNSPLHFGNGTRLTVT.

J is TRBJ2-5 and V is TRBV6-1; D perhaps matches TRBD2 (6 bases). Trimming shortened V by 3 bases and J by 5 bases, and 13 bases separated the two germline ends. The germline V gene has CDR1 MNHNS and CDR2 SASEGT. This CDR3 is 14 amino acids long. The CDR3: CASSERHSGETQYF. The CDR3 DNA follows: TGTGCCAGCAGTGAGCGGCACAGCGGGGAGACCCAGTACTTC.

This clone has more than one count but fewer than ten. This chain joins TRBV4-1 and TRBJ2-1; tentative D call: TRBD1 (6 bases). Trimming removed 1 base at V and 9 bases at J, with 16 bases between. The CDR3 covers 15 residues. CDR1 MGHRA and CDR2 YSYEKL come from the germline V gene. In nucleotides, the CDR3 is TGCGCCAGCAGCCAAGCTGGGACCCCCAGGGGTGAGCAGTTCTTC. This translates into CASSQAGTPRGEQFF.

The rearrangement uses TRBV29-1 and TRBJ2-7; 9 positions agree with TRBD1. The CDR3 totals 15 residues. V lost 4 bases to trimming and J lost 1 base; unmatched junction nucleotides: 8. Per the germline V gene, CDR1 is SQVTM and CDR2 is ANQGSEA. CDR3 in amino acids: CSVAGDRESSYEQYF. CDR3 nucleotides: TGCAGCGTTGCGGGGGACAGGGAGTCGTCCTACGAGCAGTACTTC.

This rearrangement joins TRBV10-3 to TRBJ1-1, with 8 bases aligning to TRBD1. J gave up 1 base and V 5 bases, and 0 bases lay outside the gene matches. The CDR3 consists of 13 residues. From germline, CDR1 is ENHRY and CDR2 SYGVKD. CDR3 bases: TGTGCCATCAGTCAGGGGGCGAACACTGAAGCTTTCTTT. This gives the protein CAISQGANTEAFF.

V is TRBV5-6 and J is TRBJ1-1; 8 bases align to TRBD1. Trimming at V came to 4 bases and at J to 5 bases, leaving 7 bases not matched to a gene. The CDR3 is 14 amino acids. Germline lookup yields CDR1 SGHDT and CDR2 YYEEEE. In nucleotides, the CDR3 is TGTGCCAGCAGCCTCAACAGGGGGAGGACTGAAGCTTTCTTT. This translates into CASSLNRGRTEAFF.

As concerns this clone: In the same sample, other DNA sequences code for this CDR3. V is TRBV18 and J is TRBJ2-5; possible D gene TRBD1, 5 bases. Per the germline V gene, CDR1 is KGHSH and CDR2 is LQKENI. The CDR3 is made up of 13 amino acids. Trimming removed 3 bases at V and 4 bases at J, with 9 bases between. The CDR3 loop is CASSPQGGETQYF. CDR3 bases: TGTGCCAGCTCACCTCAGGGTGGAGAGACCCAGTACTTC.

This chain joins TRBV30 and TRBJ2-3, with 8 bases matching TRBD2. After removal of 4 bases from V and 1 base from J, the junction contained 7 bases not matched to a gene. The CDR3 loop spans 15 amino acids. The germline V gene has CDR1 GTSNPN and CDR2 SVGIG (reference sequence). The DNA for the CDR3 is TGTGCCTGGACCTCTAGCGGGTTAGGCACAGATACGCAGTATTTT. It specifies CAWTSSGLGTDTQYF. Looking up the rest from reference TRBV30 and TRBJ2-3 gives the full variable domain: SQTIHQWPATLVQPVGSPLSLECTVEGTSNPNLYWYRQAAGRGLQLLFYSVGIGQISSEVPQNLSASRPQDRQFILSSKKLLLSDSGFYLCAWTSSGLGTDTQYFGPGTRLTVL.

The chain combines TRBV7-8 with TRBJ2-5, with 8 positions matching TRBD2. The J call may be in error: the DNA end matches TRBJ2-7 better. Germline CDR1 is SGHVS and CDR2 is FQNEAQ. CDR3 length: 15 residues. The CDR3 DNA follows: TGTGCCAGCAGCGGAGCTAGGCGGGGGGCCTACGAGCAGTACTTC. Translated: CASSGARRGAYEQYF.